This T cell receptor beta chain was sequenced during a study of blood T cell repertoires in COVID-19. Germline-derived CDR1 and CDR2 are LGHDT and YNNKEL (reference sequence). CDR3 length equals 15 residues. Trimming took off 1 base at V and 1 base at J, with 8 bases between the two ends. Study processing details: Amplification from reference gene primers served as the basis for estimated nucleated cell counts. The data were produced by immunoSEQ multiplex PCR, yet TCRdb's version contains in-frame clones alone and is incomplete. V and J calls and clone size are given by that table; D and trimming were obtained from the DNA. The table has approximately 140,000 clones, approximately 80% seen once.

The receptor's source is a man in his 70s with acute or convalescent COVID-19. Sequenced material: peripheral blood. The rearrangement uses TRBV3-1 (or the pseudogene TRBV3-2) and TRBJ1-3; D remains unclear. The DNA of the CDR3 is TGTGCCAGCAGCCAAGGAGGTACTTCTGGAAACACCATATATTTT. Amino acid sequence: CASSQGGTSGNTIYF.